This T cell receptor beta chain stems from a study of blood T cell repertoires in COVID-19. Study-wide context: The United States, Italy and Spain were the sources of the acute and convalescent COVID-19 samples. In each case, the material was cDNA or gDNA derived from T cells, B-cell-depleted T cells, or PBMCs.

Germline values: CDR1 LNHDA, CDR2 SQIVND (reference sequence). J was trimmed by 2 bases and V by 5 bases; bases with no gene match: 6. This CDR3 region has 15 residues. In the original workflow: Amplifying reference gene primers gave estimates of nucleated cell counts. The protocol was immunoSEQ multiplex PCR, while the TCRdb copy is restricted to in-frame clones and leaves out a portion. That table furnishes V, J and clone size, whereas the DNA furnished D and trimming. In the table there are some 260,000 clones, about 90% of which are singletons. This rearrangement joins TRBV19 to TRBJ1-3; 7 bases align to TRBD1. Sequencing input: peripheral blood. The TCR sequence derives from a man between 18 and 29 years old with active or convalescent COVID-19. The CDR3 sequence is CASSALRGTGNTIYF. CDR3 in DNA: TGTGCCAGTAGTGCCCTCAGGGGGACTGGAAACACCATATATTTT.